This TCR beta chain came from a study of tumor-infiltrating lymphocytes in primary liver carcinoma. Study-level information: Sample counts of productive TCRbeta reads spanned roughly 3.5 to 8 million; these counts were similar across tissue types.

The CDR3 totals 15 residues. Trimming cost V 6 bases and J 8 bases, with 20 bases left between them. Germline CDR1 MNHEY, CDR2 SVGAGI. Both RNA and DNA were isolated together from around 18-30 mg of bulk tissue that had not been sorted. Those patients suffered from chronic HBV infection and were treatment-naive. A constant-region primer primed TCR beta cDNA synthesis from about 0.45 ug of total RNA. Libraries for TCR beta were built through three nested multiplex PCR rounds, which together made up a slightly modified ARM-PCR procedure. PCR rounds one and two used TRBV1-TRBV30 forward primers with a C-beta reverse primer for around 9 cycles each. Using its own MiXCR run on the multiplex PCR reads, TCRdb lists one record per CDR3 protein. The sample has about 75,000 distinct CDR3 sequences; approximately 62% are singletons. Overall study results and limits: A significantly higher top-250-clone fraction was found in tumors than in blood (p = 0.039).

Of note for this clonotype: The antigen is undetermined.

The V and J genes are TRBV6-5 and TRBJ2-1; a possible D gene is TRBD2 (6 bases). The TCR sequence derives from a man aged 35 to 55 with primary liver carcinoma and hepatitis B virus infection. Material: tumor-adjacent normal liver tissue. CDR3 protein: CASRRSVTRWDEQFF. CDR3 DNA: TGTGCCAGCAGGAGATCCGTGACTAGATGGGATGAGCAGTTCTTC.